Following are 10 T cell receptor beta chains from one sample sequenced in a study of T cells expressing NK-cell markers. TCRdb reprocessed the 5' RACE reads; each CDR3 protein has one entry and no DNA is given. The sample spans about 550,000 distinct CDR3 sequences; the ten largest clones claim less than 4.5%. The sample was blood T cells: a sorted CD56 or NKG2C T cell subset, CD4+ or CD8+ T cells, or bulk PBMC T cells (not recorded which). Source of these receptors: a man younger than 35 in good health.

The rearrangement uses TRBV10-3 and TRBJ2-5; checking the TCRdb D call of TRBD1 is not possible without DNA. The CDR3 is 15 amino acids. The V gene's germline CDR1 is ENHRY and CDR2 SYGVKD. CDR3 region: CAISELREKQETQYF.

The J gene is TRBJ2-1, the V gene TRBV5-1. The CDR3 is made up of 16 amino acids. In germline, CDR1 is SGHRS, CDR2 YFSETQ. The CDR3 here is CASSLTSNPSYNEQFF.

This sequence joins TRBV19 and TRBJ2-1; the D gene TCRdb calls, TRBD1, cannot be checked with no DNA. The CDR3 runs to 13 residues. The germline V gene has CDR1 LNHDA and CDR2 SQIVND (reference sequence). This CDR3 reads CASSRQGVHEQFF.

The chain combines TRBV20-1 with TRBJ2-1; TCRdb indicates TRBD2, and absent DNA this call remains unverified. CDR3 length: 18 amino acids. CDR1 is DFQATT and CDR2 is SNEGSKA in the germline V gene (reference sequence). This chain's CDR3 is CSAIGGLAGQASYNEQFF.

The chain employs TRBV5-6 and TRBJ1-2. This CDR3 contains 16 residues. Germline V gene data show CDR1 as SGHDT and CDR2 as YYEEEE. The CDR3 here is CASSFFVDRTSGGYTF.

The chain recombines TRBV18 with TRBJ2-7; TCRdb's assignment of TRBD2 cannot be checked, as there is no DNA. Germline loops: CDR1 KGHSH, CDR2 LQKENI. The CDR3 runs 15 residues. CDR3 residues: CASSPQPGLEYEQYF.

The chain carries TRBV7-2 and TRBJ1-3. Germline V gene sequence: CDR1 SGHTA, CDR2 FQGNSA. This CDR3 comprises 14 residues. The chain's CDR3 is CASSLQSGGNTIYF.

This rearrangement joins TRBV7-9 to TRBJ1-6. In germline, CDR1 is SEHNR, CDR2 FQNEAQ (reference sequence). The CDR3 loop spans 14 amino acids. The CDR3 sequence: CASSLLMENSPLHF.

V gene TRBV3-1 combines with J gene TRBJ2-1; TCRdb reports TRBD1, a call that lacks DNA to check it against. The CDR3 totals 16 residues. Looked up from germline, CDR1 is LGHDT and CDR2 is YNNKEL (reference sequence). The CDR3 region is CASSQANRVGVNEQFF.

This chain links TRBV25-1 with TRBJ1-5. The CDR3 spans 12 residues. Germline values: CDR1 MGHDK, CDR2 SYGVNS. CDR3 region: CGRIHSNQPQHF.